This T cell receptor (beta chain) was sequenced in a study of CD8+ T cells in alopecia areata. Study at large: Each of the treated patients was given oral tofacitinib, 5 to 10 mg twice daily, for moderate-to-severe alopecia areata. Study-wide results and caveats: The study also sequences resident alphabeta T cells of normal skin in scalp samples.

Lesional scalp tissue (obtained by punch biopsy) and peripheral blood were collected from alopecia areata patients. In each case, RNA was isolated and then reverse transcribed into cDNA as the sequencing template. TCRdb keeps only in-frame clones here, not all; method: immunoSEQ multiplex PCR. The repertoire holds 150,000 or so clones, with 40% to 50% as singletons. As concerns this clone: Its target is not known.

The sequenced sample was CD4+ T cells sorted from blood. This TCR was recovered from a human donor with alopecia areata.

In nucleotides, the CDR3 is TGTGCCAGCAGCACGTACACCGGGGAGCTGTTTTTT. Amino acid sequence: CASSTYTGELFF. This rearrangement joins TRBV9 to TRBJ2-2; D not certain. CDR1 SGDLS and CDR2 YYNGEE come from the germline V gene. V dropped 4 bases and J dropped 3 bases, with 4 bases sitting between them. The CDR3 has 12 residues.